This entry features one T cell receptor (beta chain) sequence. These data belong to a study of blood T cell repertoires in COVID-19. Study as a whole: The United States, Italy and Spain were the sources of the acute and convalescent COVID-19 samples.

Germline CDR1 and CDR2: SGHRS and YFSETQ. J lost 4 bases, V lost 4 bases, and 6 bases had no gene match. The CDR3 is 14 amino acids. In the authors' workflow: It was from reference gene primer amplification that nucleated cell counts were estimated. The method was immunoSEQ multiplex PCR; TCRdb's version includes in-frame clones alone and lacks a portion of them. V, J and clone size are taken as reported in that table, and D and trimming were inferred from the DNA itself. The sample has over 45,000 clones; around 86% are singletons. The sequence came from a man aged 45-65 years with active COVID-19. The specimen sequenced was peripheral blood. The J gene is TRBJ1-2, the V gene TRBV5-1; 8 positions agree with TRBD1. The CDR3 loop reads CASSQGGQGYGYTF. For the CDR3, the DNA is TGCGCCAGCAGCCAAGGAGGACAGGGCTATGGCTACACCTTC.